This entry lists 27 T cell receptor beta chains sequenced from one sample in a study of patients and donors after allogeneic stem cell transplantation. TCRdb reprocessed the RT-PCR reads via MiXCR and lists one record per CDR3 protein. Here the sample spans approximately 210,000 distinct CDR3 sequences, 41% being singletons. Input material: blood, either unsorted or a sorted T cell fraction (not recorded which). These receptors were taken from a human donor who was either an allogeneic HSCT recipient or a stem cell or donor lymphocyte infusion donor (not recorded which). It is not recorded whose cells these are; they may come from a transplant donor.

CDR3 loop: CATRFTGNWCSDTQYF. The CDR3 DNA reads as TGTGCCACCAGATTTACAGGGAATTGGTGTAGTGATACGCAGTATTTT. The rearrangement uses TRBV24-1 and TRBJ2-3; possible D gene TRBD1, 6 bases. The CDR3 totals 16 residues. V dropped 7 bases and J dropped 6 bases, with 22 bases sitting between them. Germline CDR1 reads KGHDR; CDR2 reads SFDVKD.

The J gene is TRBJ2-5, the V gene TRBV5-1; no reliable D call. This CDR3 has 12 residues. CDR1 and CDR2 from the germline V gene are SGHRS and YFSETQ. With 4 bases removed from V and 4 bases from J, the gap between germline ends came to 8 bases. CDR3 nucleotide sequence: TGCGCCAGCAGCCCAGTTGGAGAGACCCAGTACTTC. This encodes CASSPVGETQYF. Supplemented by reference TRBV5-1 and TRBJ2-5, the full variable domain reads KAGVTQTPRYLIKTRGQQVTLSCSPISGHRSVSWYQQTPGQGLQFLFEYFSETQRNKGNFPGRFSGRQFSNSRSEMNVSTLELGDSALYLCASSPVGETQYFGPGTRLLVL.

The chain is built from TRBV28 and TRBJ1-1, with D uncertain. The V end lost 3 bases, the J end lost 5 bases, and 4 bases lay between the germline ends. The length of the CDR3 is 11 residues. CDR1 MDHEN and CDR2 SYDVKM come from the germline V gene. The CDR3 loop is CASSLQTEAFF. The DNA for the CDR3 is TGTGCCAGCAGTTTGCAGACTGAAGCTTTCTTT. Complete variable domain (other parts from reference TRBV28 and TRBJ1-1): DVKVTQSSRYLVKRTGEKVFLECVQDMDHENMFWYRQDPGLGLRLIYFSYDVKMKEKGDIPEGYSVSREKKERFSLILESASTNQTSMYLCASSLQTEAFFGQGTRLTVV.

The V gene is TRBV5-5, the J gene TRBJ2-2, with 11 bases lining up with TRBD1. The CDR3 extends over 17 amino acids. V trimming: 0 bases; J trimming: 7 bases; junction bases outside the gene matches: 8. From germline, CDR1 is SGHKS and CDR2 YYEKEE (reference sequence). The CDR3 DNA follows: TGTGCCAGCAGCTTGGGTCGGACAGGGGGCGCAGGCGGGGAGCTGTTTTTT. It encodes CASSLGRTGGAGGELFF.

This chain links TRBV5-4 with TRBJ2-1, with 7 nucleotides matching TRBD2. Looked up from germline, CDR1 is SGHNT and CDR2 is YYREEE (reference sequence). This CDR3 comprises 16 residues. The trim removed 3 bases at V and 4 bases at J, leaving 10 bases unmatched. CDR3 DNA: TGTGCCAGCAGCTGGGGAGGGAAGGGAGGATACAATGAGCAGTTCTTC. Amino acids: CASSWGGKGGYNEQFF.

This clonotype was counted a few times. J is TRBJ2-2 and V is TRBV5-1; a possible D gene is TRBD2 (6 bases). Germline loops: CDR1 SGHRS, CDR2 YFSETQ. Trimming took 2 bases from V and 4 from J, leaving 15 bases between them. The CDR3 runs to 16 residues. The CDR3 here is CASSFGWQEGTGELFF. Written as DNA, the CDR3 is TGCGCCAGCAGCTTCGGGTGGCAGGAGGGCACCGGGGAGCTGTTTTTT. The whole variable domain, filled in from reference TRBV5-1 and TRBJ2-2, reads KAGVTQTPRYLIKTRGQQVTLSCSPISGHRSVSWYQQTPGQGLQFLFEYFSETQRNKGNFPGRFSGRQFSNSRSEMNVSTLELGDSALYLCASSFGWQEGTGELFFGEGSRLTVL.

This clonotype appeared a few times. The chain recombines TRBV30 with TRBJ1-2; D unresolved. CDR1 GTSNPN and CDR2 SVGIG come from the germline V gene (reference sequence). The V and J ends lost 0 bases and 2 bases respectively, with 10 bases between them. The CDR3 is 14 residues long. CDR3 protein: CAWSVASGNYGYTF. DNA for the CDR3: TGTGCCTGGAGTGTGGCCAGCGGAAACTATGGCTACACCTTC.

The rearrangement links TRBV29-1 to TRBJ1-2, with TRBD1 matching over 11 bases. The CDR3 runs 12 residues. The J segment lost 3 bases and the V segment lost 6 bases, leaving 0 bases of the junction unmatched. CDR1 and CDR2 (germline): SQVTM, ANQGSEA. The CDR3 sequence: CSVGQGDYGYTF. For the CDR3, the DNA is TGCAGCGTGGGACAGGGGGACTATGGCTACACCTTC.

This clonotype was found a few times. The chain is built from TRBV6-5 and TRBJ1-1; D is ambiguous. Trimming stripped 0 bases from V and 0 bases from J, with 14 bases between. Germline V lookup: CDR1 MNHEY, CDR2 SVGAGI. This CDR3 is 17 amino acids long. This chain's CDR3 is CASSYSGAPSMNTEAFF. DNA of the CDR3: TGTGCCAGCAGTTACTCGGGAGCCCCGAGCATGAACACTGAAGCTTTCTTT.

In this sample, this clonotype turned up a few times. The chain joins TRBV7-2 to TRBJ1-3; D is unresolved. Trimming pared 1 base from V and 0 bases from J, leaving 10 bases between. The CDR3 is 16 amino acids. Per the germline V gene, CDR1 is SGHTA and CDR2 is FQGNSA. The DNA for the CDR3 is TGTGCCAGCAGCTTAGGGGCCCGCTACTCTGGAAACACCATATATTTT. The encoded protein is CASSLGARYSGNTIYF.

This clonotype appeared a few times. The chain uses TRBV6-5 and TRBJ1-1, with D possibly matching TRBD1 (5 bases). The CDR3 runs to 15 residues. V gave up 4 bases and J gave up 4 bases, with 16 bases separating them. Germline V CDR1 and CDR2: MNHEY, SVGAGI. The CDR3 DNA reads TGTGCCAGCAGTTTCGGCAGGGTCATGGGCACTGAAGCTTTCTTT. Protein sequence: CASSFGRVMGTEAFF.

The chain links TRBV28 to TRBJ1-2; a weak D match, TRBD1 (6 bases). The CDR3 consists of 12 residues. From germline, CDR1 is MDHEN and CDR2 SYDVKM. Between the trimmed V and J ends, which lost 5 bases and 8 bases, there was a span of 12 bases. The CDR3: CASSIDRRGYTF. The CDR3 nucleotides are TGTGCCAGCAGTATTGACAGGAGAGGCTACACCTTC.

The chain links TRBV18 to TRBJ1-2, with D perhaps matching TRBD1 (5 bases). The CDR3 is made up of 15 amino acids. CDR1 and CDR2 from the germline V gene are KGHSH and LQKENI. Trimming stripped 6 bases from V and 2 bases from J, with 16 bases between. In DNA form, the CDR3 reads TGTGCCAGCTCGCCAGGGAGGGACCCGAACTATGGCTACACCTTC. Encoded protein: CASSPGRDPNYGYTF.

The V gene is TRBV18, the J gene TRBJ1-2; maybe TRBD1 (5 bases). CDR1 KGHSH and CDR2 LQKENI come from the germline V gene. There are 13 residues in the CDR3. V was trimmed by 3 bases and J by 4 bases, leaving 9 bases between them. The CDR3 nucleotides read TGTGCCAGCTCACCGACAGCGGGCTATGGCTACACCTTC. Its translation is CASSPTAGYGYTF.

There are a few counts of this clonotype. The V call is TRBV4-3, the J call TRBJ2-7; TRBD1 is a possible D gene (5 bases). The CDR3 covers 15 residues. Germline CDR1 reads LGHNA; CDR2 reads YSLEER. Between the trimmed V and J ends, which lost 0 bases and 6 bases, there was a span of 15 bases. In DNA, the CDR3 is TGCGCCAGCAGCCAAGATCAATTGGCAGGGCTCGAGCAGTACTTC. Translation gives CASSQDQLAGLEQYF.

The chain uses TRBV5-6 and TRBJ1-1; TRBD1 is a possible D gene (5 bases). The CDR3 runs to 15 residues. Trimming stripped 3 bases from V and 0 bases from J, with 12 bases between. Germline loops: CDR1 SGHDT, CDR2 YYEEEE. CDR3 protein: CASSYPTVMNTEAFF. The CDR3 DNA is TGTGCCAGCAGCTACCCGACAGTTATGAACACTGAAGCTTTCTTT.

This clonotype was counted many times. The rearrangement joins TRBV12-3 or TRBV12-4 to TRBJ1-1; unclear D gene. V was pared by 7 bases and J by 5 bases, with 11 bases between. The length of the CDR3 is 12 residues. The CDR3 region is CASTPLGTEAFF. Here the CDR3 DNA reads TGTGCCAGCACTCCTCTAGGGACTGAAGCTTTCTTT.

The chain uses TRBV6-2 or TRBV6-3 and TRBJ2-5, with TRBD2 as a possible D gene (6 bases). The CDR3 runs to 14 residues. The ends were cut back, 4 bases at V and 4 bases at J, with 13 bases in the middle. CDR1 and CDR2 (germline): MNHEY, SVGEGT. Here the CDR3 reads CASSFSGAGETQYF. The CDR3 region has the DNA TGTGCCAGCAGTTTTAGCGGAGCGGGAGAGACCCAGTACTTC.

This clonotype was observed a single time. The rearrangement links TRBV6-5 to TRBJ2-6, with a possible D match to TRBD2 (6 bases). Germline CDR1 MNHEY, CDR2 SVGAGI. CDR3 size: 16 residues. The V end lost 7 bases, the J end lost 4 bases, and 17 bases lay between the germline ends. CDR3 nucleotides: TGTGCCAGCACCCCCTTACGGGGGTTAGGGGCCAACGTCCTGACTTTC. As protein: CASTPLRGLGANVLTF.

J is TRBJ2-7 and V is TRBV4-3; perhaps TRBD2 as D (6 bases). CDR1 LGHNA and CDR2 YSLEER come from the germline V gene. The V end lost 1 base, the J end lost 0 bases, and 10 bases lay between the germline ends. The CDR3 spans 15 residues. This CDR3 reads CASSQGAGLSYEQYF. The CDR3, as DNA: TGCGCCAGCAGCCAAGGGGCGGGACTCTCCTACGAGCAGTACTTC.

The J gene is TRBJ1-5, the V gene TRBV3-1, with D uncertain. This CDR3 is 16 amino acids long. V was shortened by 1 base and J by 11 bases, with 21 bases between the two germline ends. Germline-derived CDR1 and CDR2 are LGHDT and YNNKEL (reference sequence). This CDR3 reads CASSQGAGTKAKTQHF. For the CDR3, the DNA is TGTGCCAGCAGCCAAGGAGCAGGAACCAAGGCCAAGACCCAGCATTTT. Full variable domain (rest looked up from reference TRBV3-1 and TRBJ1-5): DTAVSQTPKYLVTQMGNDKSIKCEQNLGHDTMYWYKQDSKKFLKIMFSYNNKELIINETVPNRFSPKSPDKAHLNLHINSLELGDSAVYFCASSQGAGTKAKTQHFGDGTRLSIL.

The chain links TRBV6-6 to TRBJ1-5, with a weak D call TRBD1 (6 bases). The V end lost 1 base, the J end lost 4 bases, and 8 bases lay between the germline ends. Germline V gene lookup returns CDR1 MNHNY and CDR2 SVGAGI (reference sequence). This CDR3 region has 14 residues. The chain's CDR3 is CASSYYTGNQPQHF. CDR3 DNA: TGTGCCAGCAGTTACTACACAGGGAATCAGCCCCAGCATTTT.

The gene calls are TRBV3-1 and TRBJ1-2, with unresolved D. V dropped 2 bases and J dropped 5 bases, with 12 bases sitting between them. Germline loops: CDR1 LGHDT, CDR2 YNNKEL (reference sequence). The CDR3 spans 14 residues. In nucleotides, the CDR3 is TGTGCCAGCAGCCAAAGACCCGGATTGTATGGCTACACCTTC. Its protein is CASSQRPGLYGYTF.

This clonotype has just a few counts. V gene TRBV5-6 combines with J gene TRBJ2-2, with TRBD1 matching over 8 bases. From germline, CDR1 is SGHDT and CDR2 YYEEEE. This CDR3 is built from 16 residues. The junction had 7 bases not matched to a gene; V was cut back by 6 bases and J by 0 bases. CDR3 protein: CASIVGTGANTGELFF. CDR3 nucleotide sequence: TGTGCCAGCATCGTAGGGACAGGAGCGAACACCGGGGAGCTGTTTTTT.

This clonotype has a handful of counts. V is TRBV11-2 and J is TRBJ1-1; D ambiguous. Per the germline V gene, CDR1 is SGHAT and CDR2 is FQNNGV. Trimming pared 2 bases from V and 0 bases from J, leaving 7 bases between. This CDR3 spans 14 amino acids. As DNA, the CDR3 is TGTGCCAGCAGCTTACGGGGTCTGAACACTGAAGCTTTCTTT. Protein sequence: CASSLRGLNTEAFF.

The chain is built from TRBV30 and TRBJ2-1; D may be TRBD2 (5 bases). V lost 0 bases to trimming and J lost 15 bases, with 15 bases between them. The CDR3 has 12 amino acids. The germline gives CDR1 GTSNPN, CDR2 SVGIG (reference sequence). The CDR3 here is CAWSVPRLRRFF. The CDR3, as DNA: TGTGCCTGGAGTGTACCGAGACTACGTCGGTTCTTC.

This chain joins TRBV5-6 and TRBJ1-1; possible D gene TRBD1, 6 bases. The ends were cut back, 7 bases at V and 1 base at J, with 14 bases in the middle. The CDR3 spans 14 residues. CDR1 is SGHDT and CDR2 is YYEEEE in the germline V gene. The CDR3 region has the DNA TGTGCCAGCGCCCTCATGGACAGGAACACTGAAGCTTTCTTT. Translating gives CASALMDRNTEAFF. The full variable domain, its missing parts supplied by reference TRBV5-6 and TRBJ1-1, is DAGVTQSPTHLIKTRGQQVTLRCSPKSGHDTVSWYQQALGQGPQFIFQYYEEEERQRGNFPDRFSGHQFPNYSSELNVNALLLGDSALYLCASALMDRNTEAFFGQGTRLTVV.